This T cell receptor beta chain was sequenced in a study of T cell repertoires in cytomegalovirus infection. At the level of the study: It can be stated that public TCR beta signatures indicated CMV infection as well as a matching HLA type.

Concerning this clonotype itself: The antigen is undetermined.

TCRdb re-called the reads through MiXCR, storing one row per CDR3 protein. The data show about 140,000 distinct CDR3 sequences, with about 6.5% seen just once and roughly 18% held by the top ten. The germline V and J ends were trimmed by 3 bases and 5 bases, with 17 bases remaining between them. This CDR3 is 17 amino acids long. Germline lookup yields CDR1 MDHEN and CDR2 SYDVKM. Study-level findings and limits: There were carriers of CMV plus the relevant HLA, and cumulative public TCR beta family frequency identified them. Within the response measured ex vivo, HLA-C-restricted CMV-specific TCR beta clonotypes were dominant.

The chain combines TRBV28 with TRBJ1-6, with D perhaps TRBD1 (6 bases). The receptor was isolated from a human donor in good health (CMV status not recorded). Some clones in this sample may be carry-over from other donors' samples. Sequencing was done on a sample of PBMCs. CDR3 nucleotides: TGTGCCAGCAGTTTCTACGCAAGGGGGGCCGATAATTCACCCCTCCACTTT. Translated, it gives CASSFYARGADNSPLHF.